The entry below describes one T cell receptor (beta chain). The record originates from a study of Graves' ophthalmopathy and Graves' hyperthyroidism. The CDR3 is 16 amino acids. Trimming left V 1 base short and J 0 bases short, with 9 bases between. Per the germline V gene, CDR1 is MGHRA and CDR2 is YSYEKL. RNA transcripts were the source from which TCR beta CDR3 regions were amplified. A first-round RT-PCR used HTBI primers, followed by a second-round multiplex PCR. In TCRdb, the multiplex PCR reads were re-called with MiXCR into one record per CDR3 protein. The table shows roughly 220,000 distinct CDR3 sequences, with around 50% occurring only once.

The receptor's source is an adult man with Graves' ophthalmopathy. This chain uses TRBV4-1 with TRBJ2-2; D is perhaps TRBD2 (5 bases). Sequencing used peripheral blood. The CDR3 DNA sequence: TGCGCCAGCAGCCAAGGGCTAGCCGCGAACACCGGGGAGCTGTTTTTT. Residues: CASSQGLAANTGELFF.